This TCR beta chain was found in a study of response to subunit inactivated influenza vaccine. Study-wide results and caveats: The authors suggested that few new T cells are recruited per seasonal influenza vaccination.

V gave up 6 bases and J gave up 0 bases, with 14 bases separating them. Germline V gives CDR1 MNHEY, CDR2 SMNVEV (reference sequence). The CDR3 is made up of 16 amino acids. TCRdb reprocessed the RT-PCR reads with MiXCR, giving one entry per CDR3 protein. The sample includes 750,000 to 850,000 distinct CDR3 sequences, 18% of them seen just once. As to this clonotype: What it binds is unknown.

The TCR was taken from a man aged 50-59 years who received an inactivated influenza vaccine. The V call is TRBV27, the J call TRBJ2-2, with unresolved D. The specimen comprised PBMCs from blood, sampled 5 to 6 days after vaccination. CDR3 sequence: CASRPQRAANTGELFF. CDR3 sequence (DNA): TGTGCCAGCAGACCTCAAAGGGCCGCGAACACCGGGGAGCTGTTTTTT.